A single sample gave rise to the 22 T cell receptor beta chains below, sequenced in a study of beta chain features in type 1 diabetes. The entirety of the isolated RNA underwent reverse transcription, so expressed TCRB transcripts were sequenced. Repertoires were generated with immunoSEQ multiplex PCR, while TCRdb's copy carries only in-frame clones and drops some. The repertoire holds about 150,000 clones, with nearly 50% as singletons. The sample taken for sequencing was Tregs from blood. These TCRs come from a man younger than 35 in good health.

V is TRBV28 and J is TRBJ1-4; D perhaps matches TRBD1 (5 bases). This CDR3 spans 14 amino acids. In germline, CDR1 is MDHEN, CDR2 SYDVKM. V was pared by 3 bases and J by 3 bases, with 8 bases between. Written as DNA, the CDR3 is TGTGCCAGCAGTTTGGAGGGACCTAATGAAAAACTGTTTTTT. Translation: CASSLEGPNEKLFF.

The chain joins TRBV7-8 to TRBJ2-2, with D possibly being TRBD2 (5 bases). This CDR3 is 16 amino acids long. Trimming shortened V by 1 base and J by 3 bases, and 12 bases separated the two germline ends. Germline CDR1 SGHVS, CDR2 FQNEAQ. The CDR3 protein is CASSLGGYTYTGELFF. The CDR3 DNA follows: TGTGCCAGCAGCTTAGGAGGGTACACTTACACCGGGGAGCTGTTTTTT.

V usage is TRBV2 and J usage is TRBJ2-5; maybe TRBD1 (5 bases). The ends were cut back, 7 bases at V and 4 bases at J, with 10 bases in the middle. CDR1 is SNHLY, CDR2 FYNNEI, per germline. The CDR3 covers 12 residues. CDR3 sequence (DNA): TGTGCCAGCAAGGCAGGGCTAGAGACCCAGTACTTC. Amino acids: CASKAGLETQYF.

This clone has a handful of counts. The V and J genes are TRBV7-6 and TRBJ1-6, with a tentative D call TRBD1 (6 bases). This CDR3 comprises 15 residues. V lost 5 bases and J 5 bases, leaving 13 bases between the germline ends. The germline V gene has CDR1 SGHVS and CDR2 FNYEAQ. This chain's CDR3 is CASSAQGHDNSPLHF. As DNA, the CDR3 is TGTGCCAGCAGCGCCCAGGGACACGATAATTCACCCCTCCACTTT.

This clone was detected once. The chain recombines TRBV28 with TRBJ2-3; 9 bases are a match to TRBD2. Unmatched junction bases numbered 9, after V lost 8 bases and J lost 0 bases. The CDR3 sequence is 16 residues long. The germline V gene has CDR1 MDHEN and CDR2 SYDVKM. CDR3 DNA: TGTGCCAGCCCTGCCCTTAGCGGGGGTAGCACAGATACGCAGTATTTT. Protein sequence: CASPALSGGSTDTQYF.

V is TRBV10-3 and J is TRBJ2-4; 7 bases align to TRBD2. CDR3 length equals 15 residues. Trimming at V came to 3 bases and at J to 4 bases, leaving 6 bases not matched to a gene. The germline V gene has CDR1 ENHRY and CDR2 SYGVKD. CDR3 region: CAISEGAGLKNIQYF. CDR3 nucleotide sequence: TGTGCCATCAGTGAAGGAGCGGGGCTAAAAAACATTCAGTACTTC.

This clone was detected only a few times. The genes are TRBV28 and TRBJ2-7, with D tentatively TRBD1 (5 bases). The CDR3 extends over 19 amino acids. Trimming pared 3 bases from V and 1 base from J, leaving 25 bases between. Germline V gene lookup returns CDR1 MDHEN and CDR2 SYDVKM. CDR3 sequence reads: CASSFAGGRELVRSYEQYF. The CDR3 nucleotides are TGTGCCAGCAGTTTTGCTGGCGGCAGGGAATTGGTGAGGTCCTACGAGCAGTACTTC.

The rearrangement links TRBV7-3 to TRBJ2-2, with a weak D call TRBD1 (6 bases). The germline gives CDR1 SGHTA, CDR2 FQGTGA. This CDR3 spans 15 amino acids. Trimming stripped 3 bases from V and 5 bases from J, with 13 bases between. CDR3 bases: TGTGCCAGCAGCTTCACGGGACAAACGACCGGGGAGCTGTTTTTT. Protein sequence: CASSFTGQTTGELFF.

This clone was counted between two and nine times. The chain couples TRBV7-4 to TRBJ2-1; no firm D call. CDR1 and CDR2 (germline): SGHVT, SQSDAQ. The V end lost 10 bases, the J end lost 0 bases, and 13 bases lay between the germline ends. There are 14 residues in the CDR3. The CDR3 sequence: CATETARSYNEQFF. CDR3 DNA sequence: TGTGCCACCGAGACTGCCCGCTCCTACAATGAGCAGTTCTTC.

The sample holds a few counts of this clone. The chain links TRBV10-3 to TRBJ1-1; 10 positions match TRBD1. CDR3 length: 14 residues. CDR1 and CDR2 from the germline V gene are ENHRY and SYGVKD. J lost 0 bases, V lost 8 bases, and 3 bases had no gene match. The DNA of the CDR3 is TGTGCCATCGGGGGACAGGGGTTGAACACTGAAGCTTTCTTT. Protein sequence: CAIGGQGLNTEAFF.

The chain joins TRBV29-1 to TRBJ1-2; D gene unclear. This CDR3 region has 14 residues. Germline V CDR1 and CDR2: SQVTM, ANQGSEA. The V end lost 2 bases, the J end lost 7 bases, and 17 bases lay between the germline ends. In DNA form, the CDR3 reads TGCAGCGTTGAACGGGAGCGGACTGTAGGTGGCTACACCTTC. It encodes CSVERERTVGGYTF.

The table lists this clone with a few counts. The rearrangement uses TRBV7-2 and TRBJ2-3, with TRBD2 matching 9 bases. This CDR3 has 17 amino acids. J gave up 0 bases and V 2 bases, and 6 bases lay outside the gene matches. The germline V gene encodes CDR1 SGHTA and CDR2 FQGNSA. CDR3: CASSLRPSGASTDTQYF. CDR3 nucleotides: TGTGCCAGCAGCTTAAGGCCTAGCGGGGCTAGCACAGATACGCAGTATTTT.

As regards this clone: At one end the junction does not follow the germline gene, possibly because of a read error. The chain has TRBV2 and TRBJ1-2; weak D call: TRBD1 (6 bases). This CDR3 is 15 amino acids long. The germline V gene has CDR1 SNHLY and CDR2 FYNNEI. CDR3 loop: CASSEGGGRGYGYTF. In nucleotides, the CDR3 is TGTGCCAGCAGCGAAGGGGGGGGTCGTGGCTATGGCTACACCTTC.

This chain uses TRBV5-6 with TRBJ2-3; a weak D match, TRBD1 (6 bases). Trimming cost V 0 bases and J 13 bases, with 12 bases left between them. The V gene's germline CDR1 is SGHDT and CDR2 YYEEEE. CDR3 length: 12 residues. CDR3 sequence reads: CASSLGWGREYF. CDR3 DNA sequence: TGTGCCAGCAGCTTGGGATGGGGGCGCGAGTATTTT.

The J gene is TRBJ1-1, the V gene TRBV7-2, with D tentatively TRBD1 (5 bases). Trimming removed 3 bases from V and 4 bases from J, with 9 bases in between. This CDR3 is 13 amino acids long. The germline V gene encodes CDR1 SGHTA and CDR2 FQGNSA. The CDR3 loop reads CASSLQGPTEAFF. In DNA, the CDR3 is TGTGCCAGCAGCTTGCAGGGCCCCACTGAAGCTTTCTTT.

This clone came up a few times. This chain joins TRBV5-1 and TRBJ2-7; 8 nucleotides match TRBD2. There are 15 residues in the CDR3. Unmatched junction bases numbered 7, after V lost 4 bases and J lost 1 base. The germline V gene has CDR1 SGHRS and CDR2 YFSETQ. The CDR3 nucleotides read TGCGCCAGCAGCCCGCGGGGGGCGCATTCCTACGAGCAGTACTTC. This sequence encodes CASSPRGAHSYEQYF.

J is TRBJ1-1 and V is TRBV10-3; perhaps TRBD1 as D (6 bases). The germline V and J ends were trimmed by 6 bases and 4 bases, with 18 bases remaining between them. In germline, CDR1 is ENHRY, CDR2 SYGVKD. The CDR3 loop spans 15 amino acids. CDR3 region: CAISGRGGAGTEAFF. DNA for the CDR3: TGTGCCATCAGCGGGAGGGGGGGCGCGGGCACTGAAGCTTTCTTT.

The CDR3 DNA reads TGTGCCTGGACCCACAGGGGGCTCATGAACACTGAAGCTTTCTTT. Protein sequence: CAWTHRGLMNTEAFF. V usage is TRBV30 and J usage is TRBJ1-1; 9 bases align to TRBD1. Germline CDR1 reads GTSNPN; CDR2 reads SVGIG (reference sequence). J gave up 0 bases and V 4 bases, and 6 bases lay outside the gene matches. The CDR3 has 15 amino acids.

This chain links TRBV25-1 with TRBJ1-6; D unclear. The CDR3 covers 16 residues. Deletions cut 2 bases from V and 10 bases from J, with 18 bases between. Germline lookup yields CDR1 MGHDK and CDR2 SYGVNS. The CDR3 region is CASSESRGTILSPLHF. The CDR3 nucleotides read TGTGCCAGCAGTGAAAGCCGAGGTACTATCCTGTCACCCCTCCACTTT.

V usage is TRBV6-6 and J usage is TRBJ2-4; D gene uncertain. The CDR3 runs to 16 residues. Trimming stripped 2 bases from V and 0 bases from J, with 11 bases between. Germline V gene sequence: CDR1 MNHNY, CDR2 SVGAGI (reference sequence). The CDR3: CASSYPTVLAKNIQYF. For the CDR3, the DNA is TGTGCCAGCAGTTACCCAACAGTGCTAGCCAAAAACATTCAGTACTTC.

This chain uses TRBV5-1 with TRBJ2-1, with D hard to call. The germline CDR1 and CDR2 sequences are SGHRS and YFSETQ. This CDR3 spans 14 amino acids. The V and J ends lost 0 bases and 3 bases respectively, with 7 bases between them. CDR3 nucleotides: TGCGCCAGCAGCTTGGGCGCGGTCTACAATGAGCAGTTCTTC. Residues: CASSLGAVYNEQFF.

This clone appeared a single time. CDR3 in amino acids: CASSGSLSVTQYF. CDR3 sequence (DNA): TGTGCCAGCAGCGGGTCTCTCAGTGTGACGCAGTATTTT. This rearrangement joins TRBV9 to TRBJ2-3; no clear D gene. CDR3 length: 13 amino acids. Deletions cut 3 bases from V and 9 bases from J, with 14 bases between. The germline V gene encodes CDR1 SGDLS and CDR2 YYNGEE.